This TCR beta chain was identified in a study of blood T cells in healthy people across ages. CDR1 MNHNY and CDR2 SVGAGI come from the germline V gene (reference sequence). J lost 0 bases, V lost 6 bases, and 6 bases had no gene match. This CDR3 has 16 amino acids. Through a sample-barcoded 5' primer and a J-beta primer mix, a second PCR was run for about 6 to 12 cycles. From the 5' RACE reads, TCRdb called clonotypes with MiXCR, one entry per CDR3 protein. The sample holds more than 450,000 distinct CDR3 sequences, roughly a quarter seen once. This sample also appeared in a second study, on T cells of mothers and their children. That source reports: Every mother produced more than 9.5 million TCR beta CDR3 reads, whereas every child provided some 3 million.

The sample taken for sequencing was blood. The J gene is TRBJ1-3, the V gene TRBV6-6, with 9 nucleotides matching TRBD1. The sequence was obtained from a boy aged 2 to 10 in good health. CDR3 amino acids: CASSVTGGRSGNTIYF. In DNA, the CDR3 is TGTGCCAGCAGCGTAACAGGGGGCCGCTCTGGAAACACCATATATTTT.